A single T cell receptor (beta chain) is shown here with its context. Its cognate antigen is unknown. TCRdb re-called the 5' RACE reads with MiXCR, one entry per CDR3 protein. The sample lists some 150,000 distinct CDR3 sequences, 15% to 20% occurring once. This sample was included in a study of T-cell memory formation after mild COVID-19. Study context: The study found TCR clusters largely donor specific. Whole-study findings and limits: Researchers found some responding clones in pre-infection memory, a sign that cross-reactive memory joined. Nothing showed for sure that second-wave clones peaking on day 37 were SARS-CoV-2 specific. CD4+ contracting clones were found mainly in CM and EM, and CD8+ ones in EMRA.

The V gene's germline CDR1 is SGHDN and CDR2 FVKESK. CDR3 length equals 16 residues. With 6 bases removed from V and 11 bases from J, the gap between germline ends came to 28 bases. The source material was PBMCs or a T cell subset sorted from them (not recorded which). This clonotype originated in an adult woman who had mild COVID-19 (a few samples of this study predate the infection). Cell type and time point are not known. This chain connects TRBV14 to TRBJ1-1; a possible D gene is TRBD1 (6 bases). CDR3 residues: CASSQITGGAQMGAFF. The CDR3 region has the DNA TGTGCCAGCAGTCAGATTACCGGGGGGGCGCAGATGGGTGCTTTCTTT.